This TCR beta chain is drawn from a study of blood T cell repertoires in COVID-19. The overall study: Acute and convalescent COVID-19 specimens originated in the United States, Italy and Spain.

This clone occurred once. Authors' data handling: The assay estimated nucleated cells by amplifying reference gene primers. The protocol was immunoSEQ multiplex PCR, while the TCRdb copy is restricted to in-frame clones and leaves out a portion. The V and J calls and clone size are taken from that table; D and trimming were inferred from the DNA. This sample has hundreds of thousands of clones, with roughly 90% found just once. The CDR3 runs to 14 residues. V trimming: 1 base; J trimming: 15 bases; junction bases outside the gene matches: 10. Germline CDR1 and CDR2: LGHDT and YNNKEL (reference sequence). In assigning cohorts, the study relied on participant-reported clinical history. Among Cohort 3 donors, those recovered had two negative PCRs, clearance, or symptom resolution.

Sample: PBMCs or T cells enriched from blood (not recorded which). This sequence originates from a man in his sixties who had recovered from COVID-19. V and J are TRBV3-1 (or the pseudogene TRBV3-2) and TRBJ2-1, with 9 bases aligning to TRBD1. CDR3 amino acids: CASSQVGTGKFRFF. The CDR3 DNA reads as TGTGCCAGCAGCCAAGTCGGGACAGGGAAGTTCAGGTTCTTC.